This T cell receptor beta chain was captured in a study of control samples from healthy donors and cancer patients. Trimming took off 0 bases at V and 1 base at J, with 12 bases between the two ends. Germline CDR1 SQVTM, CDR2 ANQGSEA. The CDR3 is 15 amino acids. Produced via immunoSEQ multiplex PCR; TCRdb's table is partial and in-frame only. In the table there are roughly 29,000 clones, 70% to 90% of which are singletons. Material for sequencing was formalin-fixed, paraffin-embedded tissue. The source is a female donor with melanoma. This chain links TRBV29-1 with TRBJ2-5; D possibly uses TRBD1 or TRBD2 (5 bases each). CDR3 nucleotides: TGCAGCGTTGAAGATCCCGGGGCAGTCCAAGAGACCCAGTACTTC. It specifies CSVEDPGAVQETQYF.